Listed below are T cell receptor beta chains from one sample, sequenced in a study of T cells in tumors after PD-1 blockade. Profiled with immunoSEQ multiplex PCR; TCRdb holds only in-frame clones, not every one. The sample holds some 9,600 clones, 67% seen once. The specimen was tumor tissue, collected after anti-PD-1 treatment. The receptor source for this set is a human donor with basal cell carcinoma. CDR3s include the opening cysteine and the closing phenylalanine or tryptophan. D genes are given only for firm matches. Only some rows state a clone size, as once, few, many or a class for expanded clones.

TRBJ2-7 | TRBV11-2 | 18 | . | TRBD2 | TGTGCCAGCAGCTTATATCGGTTAGCGGGAGATCTCTCCTACGAGCAGTACTTC | CASSLYRLAGDLSYEQYF
TRBJ2-3 | TRBV4-1 | 16 | . | TRBD2 | TGCGCCAGCAGCCAAGACAGCGGGGGCCGCACAGATACGCAGTATTTT | CASSQDSGGRTDTQYF
TRBJ2-7 | TRBV9 | 15 | . | . | TGTGCCAGCAGCGTTTCGGACCAGAAGAATTGGGGGCAGTACTTC | CASSVSDQKNWGQYF
TRBJ1-1 | TRBV18 | 13 | . | . | TGTGCCAGCCGTCCCGGGGGGGACACTGAAGCTTTCTTT | CASRPGGDTEAFF
TRBJ2-3 | TRBV7-3 | 14 | few | . | TGTGCCAGCAGCCGGGGAGTAGGCACAGATACGCAGTATTTT | CASSRGVGTDTQYF
TRBJ2-1 | TRBV6-4 | 18 | . | TRBD2 | TGTGCCAGCAGTTACAGCAGCCGTAGCGGGAGGGATTACAATGAGCAGTTCTTC | CASSYSSRSGRDYNEQFF
TRBJ1-2 | TRBV3-1/TRBV3-2 | 11 | . | . | TGTGCCAGCAGCCGGGGGAGAGGCTACACCTTC | CASSRGRGYTF
TRBJ2-2 | TRBV30 | 14 | large | . | TGTGCCTGGAGTCGGCTAGCTCATTCCGGGGAGCTGTTTTTT | CAWSRLAHSGELFF
TRBJ2-7 | TRBV6-2/TRBV6-3 | 16 | once | TRBD2 | TGTGCCAGCAGTTCCCGACTACTAGCGGGAGCCCTCGAGCAGTACTTC | CASSSRLLAGALEQYF
TRBJ2-7 | TRBV6-5 | 16 | . | . | TGTGCCAGCAGTTCCCCGAGGCCCTCCGAGGGCTACGAGCAGTACTTC | CASSSPRPSEGYEQYF
TRBJ1-5 | TRBV28 | 17 | . | TRBD1 | TGTGCCAGCAGACTTCCGACAGGGAAGGGCTTGGGCCAGCCCCAGCATTTT | CASRLPTGKGLGQPQHF
TRBJ1-1 | TRBV7-8 | 14 | few | . | TGTGCCAGCAGCACTAGCATAGGGAACACTGAAGCTTTCTTT | CASSTSIGNTEAFF
TRBJ1-5 | TRBV4-3 | 15 | medium-sized | TRBD1 | TGCGCCAGCAGCCAACAGACAGGGATAAATCAGCCCCAGCATTTT | CASSQQTGINQPQHF
TRBJ1-1 | TRBV9 | 13 | . | TRBD1 | TGTGCCAGCAGCTCTGGACAGGGGAGTGAAGCTTTCTTT | CASSSGQGSEAFF
TRBJ1-2 | TRBV9 | 14 | . | . | TGTGCCAGCAGCGTAGGAGCAGGGAGGGGAGGCTACACCTTC | CASSVGAGRGGYTF
TRBJ1-1 | TRBV6-5 | 13 | . | . | TGTGCCAGCTCCCCTGGGATTAACACTGAAGCTTTCTTT | CASSPGINTEAFF
TRBJ2-7 | TRBV7-9 | 12 | . | . | TGTGCCAGCAGCGGGCGAGAGGACGAGCAGTACTTC | CASSGREDEQYF
TRBJ2-3 | TRBV18 | 15 | few | . | TGTGCCAGCTCTCTCGGGACAGCGGGGACAGATACGCAGTATTTT | CASSLGTAGTDTQYF
TRBJ2-1 | TRBV14 | 14 | . | . | TGTGCCAGCAGCCAAGTGGGGGTCGGGTTTCAGCAGTTCTTC | CASSQVGVGFQQFF
TRBJ2-5 | TRBV9 | 13 | . | . | TGTGCCAGCAGCGTAGATGGAGGGGGGACCCAGTACTTC | CASSVDGGGTQYF
TRBJ2-7 | TRBV28 | 13 | . | . | TGTGCCAGCAGTGCCCAGGCCCCCTACGAGCAGTACTTC | CASSAQAPYEQYF
TRBJ2-1 | TRBV4-1 | 16 | . | TRBD2 | TGCGCCAGCAGCCAAGGGACTAGCGGGAGGGCCTATGAGCAGTTCTTC | CASSQGTSGRAYEQFF
TRBJ2-5 | TRBV14 | 17 | . | . | TGTGCCAGCAGCCTTTTAGACAGGCTGGGGGTCCAAGAGACCCAGTACTTC | CASSLLDRLGVQETQYF
TRBJ2-3 | TRBV7-9 | 14 | once | . | TGTGCCAGCAGCTTAGCCGACAGCCAAGATACGCAGTATTTT | CASSLADSQDTQYF
TRBJ2-7 | TRBV18 | 16 | . | TRBD2 | TGTGCCAGCTCACCAGGACTAGCGGGAGGGCCGGGGGAGCAGTACTTC | CASSPGLAGGPGEQYF
TRBJ2-4 | TRBV19 | 19 | . | TRBD2 | TGTGCCAGTAGTAATAGCGGGAGGAACCCCCCGGGGGCCAAAAACATTCAGTACTTC | CASSNSGRNPPGAKNIQYF
TRBJ2-3 | TRBV9 | 18 | . | TRBD2 | TGTGCCAGCAGCGTTTTCTCTGGGAGCGGGAGGGGGACAGATACGCAGTATTTT | CASSVFSGSGRGTDTQYF
TRBJ2-5 | TRBV7-2 | 15 | once | TRBD2 | TGTGCTAGCAGCTTAGGACTAGCGGGAGGGGAGACCCAGTACTTC | CASSLGLAGGETQYF
TRBJ2-3 | TRBV7-9 | 14 | . | . | TGTGCCAGCAGCTCACCCGCAGGGAAAGATACGCAGTATTTT | CASSSPAGKDTQYF
TRBJ2-7 | TRBV14 | 11 | . | . | TGTGCCAGCAGCCAAGCACGGGAGCAGTACTTC | CASSQAREQYF
TRBJ1-1 | TRBV18 | 15 | once | TRBD1 | TGTGCCAGCTCACCAGGTACAGGGGGCGACACTGAAGCTTTCTTT | CASSPGTGGDTEAFF
TRBJ2-7 | TRBV5-5 | 15 | once | . | TGTGCCAGCAGCTTGAAAGGAGATCGACCCTACGAGCAGTACTTC | CASSLKGDRPYEQYF
TRBJ2-1 | TRBV7-9 | 15 | large | TRBD2 | TGTGCCAGCGTTTCTCTAGCGGGATTGAACAATGAGCAGTTCTTC | CASVSLAGLNNEQFF
TRBJ1-2 | TRBV5-4 | 14 | . | . | TGTGCCAGCAGCTTGGATGACAGGCCGTATGGCTACACCTTC | CASSLDDRPYGYTF
TRBJ1-1 | TRBV2 | 13 | . | . | TGTGCCAGCACTCCGGGCAGGGGCGCTGAAGCTTTCTTT | CASTPGRGAEAFF
TRBJ1-2 | TRBV6-5 | 14 | . | . | TGTGCCAGCAGGACGGACAGCTACCTGGGAGGCTACACCTTC | CASRTDSYLGGYTF
TRBJ2-1 | TRBV5-5 | 18 | . | TRBD1 | TGTGCCAGCAGCTTGGAAGGGACAGGAATTCTATCCTACAATGAGCAGTTCTTC | CASSLEGTGILSYNEQFF
TRBJ2-5 | TRBV28 | 14 | . | . | TGTGCCAGCAGTTTAGGGTCTCGACCAGAGACCCAGTACTTC | CASSLGSRPETQYF
TRBJ1-5 | TRBV19 | 16 | few | . | TGTGCCAGTAACCCAAACCAGGGTTTCGGCAATCAGCCCCAGCATTTT | CASNPNQGFGNQPQHF
TRBJ2-2 | TRBV11-3 | 15 | few | . | TGTGCCAGCAGCCCCCTAAGGGGAAACACCGGGGAGCTGTTTTTT | CASSPLRGNTGELFF
TRBJ1-2 | TRBV15 | 16 | few | . | TGTGCCACCAGCAGGGGGAACATGGCGGGAGGAAAGATCTACACCTTC | CATSRGNMAGGKIYTF
TRBJ2-1 | TRBV7-2 | 14 | . | . | TGTGCCAGCAGCCGCCGACCGGCCGGGGGTGAGCAGTTCTTC | CASSRRPAGGEQFF
TRBJ1-2 | TRBV5-1 | 13 | large | . | TGCGCCAGCAGCTTGTCAGGGAAGGGTGGCTACACCTTC | CASSLSGKGGYTF
TRBJ2-1 | TRBV5-4 | 12 | . | . | TGTGCCAGCAGCTTGGTCAACAATGAGCAGTTCTTC | CASSLVNNEQFF
TRBJ2-7 | TRBV4-2 | 13 | once | . | TGTGCCAGCAGCCAAGACGGCGGTTACGAGCAGTACTTC | CASSQDGGYEQYF